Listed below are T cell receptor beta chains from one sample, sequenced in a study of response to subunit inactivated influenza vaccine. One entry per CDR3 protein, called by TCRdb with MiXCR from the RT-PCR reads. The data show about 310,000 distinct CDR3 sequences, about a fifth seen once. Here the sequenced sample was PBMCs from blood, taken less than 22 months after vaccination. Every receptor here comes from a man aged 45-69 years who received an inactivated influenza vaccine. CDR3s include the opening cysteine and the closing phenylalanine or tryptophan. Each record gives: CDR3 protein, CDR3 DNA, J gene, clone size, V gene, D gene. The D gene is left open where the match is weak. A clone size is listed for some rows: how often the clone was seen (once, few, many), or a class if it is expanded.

CDR3aa: CASSLSLGRQETQYF; CDR3nt: TGTGCCAGCAGCTTGAGTCTTGGGCGTCAAGAGACCCAGTACTTC; j_gene: TRBJ2-5; abundance: .; v_gene: TRBV7-6; d_gene: .
CDR3aa: CASSYGQSRNSPLHF; CDR3nt: TGTGCCAGCAGTTACGGACAGTCCAGGAATTCACCCCTCCACTTT; j_gene: TRBJ1-6; abundance: .; v_gene: TRBV6-5; d_gene: .
CDR3aa: CSVVNPENTEAFF; CDR3nt: TGCAGCGTTGTCAATCCTGAGAACACTGAAGCTTTCTTT; j_gene: TRBJ1-1; abundance: many; v_gene: TRBV29-1; d_gene: .
CDR3aa: CASSQDQGLRGYTF; CDR3nt: TGTGCCAGCAGCCAAGACCAGGGGTTAAGGGGCTACACCTTC; j_gene: TRBJ1-2; abundance: .; v_gene: TRBV4-2; d_gene: .
CDR3aa: CASSRRQARSYNEQFF; CDR3nt: TGTGCCAGCAGTAGACGACAGGCCCGCTCCTACAATGAGCAGTTCTTC; j_gene: TRBJ2-1; abundance: .; v_gene: TRBV2; d_gene: .
CDR3aa: CASILAGASSYEQYF; CDR3nt: TGTGCCAGCATACTAGCGGGTGCTAGTTCCTACGAGCAGTACTTT; j_gene: TRBJ2-7; abundance: .; v_gene: TRBV7-9; d_gene: TRBD2
CDR3aa: CATSRDRGLGSPLHF; CDR3nt: TGTGCCACCAGCAGGGACAGGGGTCTGGGTTCACCCCTCCACTTT; j_gene: TRBJ1-6; abundance: .; v_gene: TRBV15; d_gene: TRBD1
CDR3aa: CSVRDRGGNTQYF; CDR3nt: TGCAGCGTGAGGGACAGGGGAGGGAATACGCAGTATTTT; j_gene: TRBJ2-3; abundance: many; v_gene: TRBV29-1; d_gene: TRBD1
CDR3aa: CASSYLDEGPNTEAFF; CDR3nt: TGTGCCAGCAGTTACCTCGATGAGGGGCCGAACACTGAAGCTTTCTTT; j_gene: TRBJ1-1; abundance: few; v_gene: TRBV6-2/TRBV6-3; d_gene: .
CDR3aa: CASSLTGTYNEQFF; CDR3nt: TGTGCCAGCAGCTTAACGGGGACCTACAATGAGCAGTTCTTC; j_gene: TRBJ2-1; abundance: few; v_gene: TRBV11-2; d_gene: .
CDR3aa: CASSLAWTAEAFF; CDR3nt: TGCGCCAGCAGCTTGGCCTGGACAGCTGAAGCTTTCTTT; j_gene: TRBJ1-1; abundance: .; v_gene: TRBV5-1; d_gene: .
CDR3aa: CASSLNGVGKNIQYF; CDR3nt: TGTGCCAGCAGCTTGAACGGGGTAGGCAAAAACATTCAGTACTTC; j_gene: TRBJ2-4; abundance: few; v_gene: TRBV5-5; d_gene: .
CDR3aa: CASSLVGDRGHEQYF; CDR3nt: TGTGCCAGCAGCTTAGTTGGGGACAGGGGCCACGAGCAGTACTTC; j_gene: TRBJ2-7; abundance: .; v_gene: TRBV7-2; d_gene: TRBD1
CDR3aa: CASTGKDPPYEQYF; CDR3nt: TGTGCCAGCACCGGAAAGGACCCGCCCTACGAGCAGTACTTC; j_gene: TRBJ2-7; abundance: few; v_gene: TRBV27; d_gene: .
CDR3aa: CAWSDETSFGRRGTEAFF; CDR3nt: TGTGCCTGGAGCGACGAGACAAGTTTCGGGCGACGCGGCACTGAAGCTTTCTTT; j_gene: TRBJ1-1; abundance: .; v_gene: TRBV30; d_gene: .
CDR3aa: CASKGSSYNEQFF; CDR3nt: TGTGCCAGCAAGGGAAGCTCCTACAATGAGCAGTTCTTC; j_gene: TRBJ2-1; abundance: few; v_gene: TRBV6-1; d_gene: .
CDR3aa: CASSYSAGMGETQYF; CDR3nt: TGTGCCAGCAGTTACTCGGCCGGGATGGGCGAGACCCAGTACTTC; j_gene: TRBJ2-5; abundance: .; v_gene: TRBV6-5; d_gene: .
CDR3aa: CASRNSAGNAFF; CDR3nt: TGTGCCAGCAGAAATAGCGCGGGGAATGCTTTCTTT; j_gene: TRBJ1-1; abundance: .; v_gene: TRBV9; d_gene: .
CDR3aa: CASRKDRGDYGYTF; CDR3nt: TGTGCCAGCAGAAAGGACAGGGGAGACTATGGCTACACCTTC; j_gene: TRBJ1-2; abundance: few; v_gene: TRBV9; d_gene: TRBD1
CDR3aa: CASSTWDRPDTQYF; CDR3nt: TGTGCCAGCAGCACGTGGGACCGACCAGATACGCAGTATTTT; j_gene: TRBJ2-3; abundance: .; v_gene: TRBV11-3; d_gene: .
CDR3aa: CASSYPLRQGHYEQYF; CDR3nt: TGTGCCAGCAGCTATCCCTTACGACAGGGACACTACGAGCAGTACTTC; j_gene: TRBJ2-7; abundance: few; v_gene: TRBV7-2; d_gene: TRBD1
CDR3aa: CSASISGRNQPQHF; CDR3nt: TGCAGTGCTAGTATCAGCGGGCGCAATCAGCCCCAGCATTTT; j_gene: TRBJ1-5; abundance: .; v_gene: TRBV20-1; d_gene: .
CDR3aa: CASSPGGGANVLTF; CDR3nt: TGTGCCAGCAGTCCCGGGGGTGGGGCCAACGTCCTGACTTTC; j_gene: TRBJ2-6; abundance: few; v_gene: TRBV12-3/TRBV12-4; d_gene: .
CDR3aa: CASSQDRGLNTEAFF; CDR3nt: TGTGCCAGCAGCCAGGACAGGGGTTTGAACACTGAAGCTTTCTTT; j_gene: TRBJ1-1; abundance: many; v_gene: TRBV3-1; d_gene: TRBD1
CDR3aa: CASSQAPSGIPSNEQFF; CDR3nt: TGTGCCAGCAGCCAAGCCCCTAGCGGGATTCCTTCCAATGAGCAGTTCTTC; j_gene: TRBJ2-1; abundance: .; v_gene: TRBV4-2; d_gene: TRBD2
CDR3aa: CASRRGDRGVRTEAFF; CDR3nt: TGTGCCAGCAGACGAGGGGACAGGGGCGTCCGGACTGAAGCTTTCTTT; j_gene: TRBJ1-1; abundance: few; v_gene: TRBV28; d_gene: TRBD1
CDR3aa: CASSPTTGGRNQPQHF; CDR3nt: TGTGCCAGCAGCCCTACGACAGGGGGAAGGAATCAGCCCCAGCATTTT; j_gene: TRBJ1-5; abundance: many; v_gene: TRBV6-1; d_gene: TRBD1
CDR3aa: CASRGTGGNQPQHF; CDR3nt: TGTGCCAGCAGAGGGACAGGGGGCAATCAGCCCCAGCATTTT; j_gene: TRBJ1-5; abundance: many; v_gene: TRBV12-3/TRBV12-4; d_gene: TRBD1
CDR3aa: CASSRGAPNTEAFF; CDR3nt: TGTGCCAGCAGCCGAGGGGCGCCCAACACTGAAGCTTTCTTT; j_gene: TRBJ1-1; abundance: many; v_gene: TRBV3-1; d_gene: .